The 30 T cell receptor beta chains reported below all come from one sample, sequenced in a study of blood T cell repertoires in COVID-19. The method was immunoSEQ multiplex PCR; TCRdb's version includes in-frame clones alone and lacks a portion of them. The profile shows some 220,000 clones, approximately 80% of them singletons. Sequenced material: peripheral blood. The receptors here all came from a man in his fifties with active or convalescent COVID-19.

This clone was counted only a few times. The chain carries TRBV11-1 and TRBJ2-5; D is ambiguous. Germline V lookup: CDR1 SGHAT, CDR2 FQDESV (reference sequence). The CDR3 is 16 residues long. V was pared by 5 bases and J by 5 bases, with 21 bases between. The CDR3, as DNA: TGTGCCAGCAGCCCCACCCTCGGAGTCGCCGGGGAGACCCAGTACTTC. Encoded protein: CASSPTLGVAGETQYF.

This clone was detected once. The chain is built from TRBV2 and TRBJ1-4; no firm D call. The length of the CDR3 is 12 residues. V was shortened by 6 bases and J by 4 bases, with 6 bases between the two germline ends. Germline V gives CDR1 SNHLY, CDR2 FYNNEI. The CDR3 DNA reads TGTGCCAGCAGACAGTTTAATGAAAAACTGTTTTTT. Translated: CASRQFNEKLFF.

The chain recombines TRBV9 with TRBJ2-2, with TRBD1 matching 7 bases. This CDR3 region has 14 residues. Losses at the gene ends were 3 bases for V and 7 bases for J; bases not matched to a gene: 6. From germline, CDR1 is SGDLS and CDR2 YYNGEE. The CDR3 spells CASSGTGTFGELFF. CDR3 in DNA: TGTGCCAGCAGCGGGACAGGCACTTTCGGGGAGCTGTTTTTT.

This clone was seen a handful of times. V gene TRBV4-3 combines with J gene TRBJ2-1; 7 nucleotides align to TRBD2. The CDR3 loop spans 15 amino acids. Germline trimming cut 0 bases from V and 7 bases from J; bases unmatched to any gene: 6. The germline CDR1 and CDR2 sequences are LGHNA and YSLEER. The CDR3 DNA reads TGCGCCAGCAGCCAAGATCCCGGGGGGTTAAATGAGCAGTTCTTC. Translation gives CASSQDPGGLNEQFF.

The rearrangement links TRBV9 to TRBJ2-1; TRBD2 agrees at 11 bases. Germline trimming cut 0 bases from V and 5 bases from J; bases unmatched to any gene: 4. This CDR3 has 16 residues. Germline CDR1 is SGDLS and CDR2 is YYNGEE. This chain's CDR3 is CASSVVGLAGHNEQFF. The CDR3 DNA reads TGTGCCAGCAGCGTAGTTGGACTAGCGGGTCACAATGAGCAGTTCTTC. The entire variable domain, with the rest obtained from reference TRBV9 and TRBJ2-1, is as follows: DSGVTQTPKHLITATGQRVTLRCSPRSGDLSVYWYQQSLDQGLQFLIQYYNGEERAKGNILERFSAQQFPDLHSELNLSSLELGDSALYFCASSVVGLAGHNEQFFGPGTRLTVL.

This clone has a count of ten or more. The gene calls are TRBV28 and TRBJ1-5; TRBD1 agrees at 8 bases. This CDR3 is built from 14 residues. The V gene end was trimmed by 6 bases and the J gene end by 6 bases; junction bases not matched to a gene: 7. Germline loops: CDR1 MDHEN, CDR2 SYDVKM. The CDR3: CASSRDRGSQPQHF. CDR3 nucleotides: TGTGCCAGCAGCCGAGACAGGGGAAGTCAGCCCCAGCATTTT. The entire variable domain, with the rest obtained from reference TRBV28 and TRBJ1-5, is as follows: DVKVTQSSRYLVKRTGEKVFLECVQDMDHENMFWYRQDPGLGLRLIYFSYDVKMKEKGDIPEGYSVSREKKERFSLILESASTNQTSMYLCASSRDRGSQPQHFGDGTRLSIL.

The chain recombines TRBV4-1 with TRBJ1-2; D unclear. This CDR3 has 14 amino acids. CDR1 and CDR2 (germline): MGHRA, YSYEKL. The V end was cut by 5 bases, the J end by 7 bases, with 17 bases between. The CDR3 is CASSGLLVGGGYTF. CDR3 nucleotide sequence: TGCGCCAGCAGCGGACTCTTGGTTGGAGGTGGCTACACCTTC.

This chain uses TRBV5-8 with TRBJ2-5; the D is unclear. Trimming left V 0 bases short and J 4 bases short, with 10 bases between. Germline CDR1 is SGHTS and CDR2 is YDEGEE. The CDR3 runs 14 residues. The CDR3 loop is CASSLGAARETQYF. Here the CDR3 DNA reads TGTGCCAGCAGCTTGGGGGCCGCGAGAGAGACCCAGTACTTC. The whole variable domain, remainder taken from reference TRBV5-8 and TRBJ2-5, is EAGVTQSPTHLIKTRGQQATLRCSPISGHTSVYWYQQALGLGLQFLLWYDEGEERNRGNFPPRFSGRQFPNYSSELNVNALELEDSALYLCASSLGAARETQYFGPGTRLLVL.

This clone has a single count. V usage is TRBV6-2 or TRBV6-3 and J usage is TRBJ1-4, with a weak D call TRBD1 (6 bases). Germline lookup yields CDR1 MNHEY and CDR2 SVGEGT. This CDR3 comprises 16 residues. Trimming stripped 2 bases from V and 3 bases from J, with 13 bases between. The CDR3 here is CASSYMRTASNEKLFF. DNA for the CDR3: TGTGCCAGCAGTTACATGCGGACAGCTTCTAATGAAAAACTGTTTTTT.

The J gene is TRBJ2-1, the V gene TRBV28, with TRBD2 matching over 7 bases. CDR1 and CDR2 from the germline V gene are MDHEN and SYDVKM. The CDR3 covers 16 residues. V lost 7 bases to trimming and J lost 6 bases; unmatched junction nucleotides: 15. Here the CDR3 reads CASIRSGAGSRNEQFF. The CDR3 nucleotides are TGTGCCAGCATACGGAGCGGGGCCGGATCCCGCAATGAGCAGTTCTTC.

This chain uses TRBV6-6 with TRBJ2-3, with 13 bases fitting TRBD2. CDR3 length equals 20 residues. Germline V lookup: CDR1 MNHNY, CDR2 SVGAGI (reference sequence). With 6 bases clipped from V and 1 base from J, the junction kept 16 bases outside the gene matches. The CDR3 is CASSPPPGLAGNVGTDTQYF. CDR3 bases: TGTGCCAGCAGCCCCCCTCCGGGACTAGCGGGGAACGTGGGCACAGATACGCAGTATTTT.

The chain uses TRBV19 and TRBJ1-5, with D perhaps matching TRBD1 (6 bases). The germline V and J ends were trimmed by 4 bases and 4 bases, with 17 bases remaining between them. The CDR3 contains 16 residues. Germline CDR1 is LNHDA and CDR2 is SQIVND (reference sequence). This CDR3 reads CASSTYLGQFNQPQHF. DNA for the CDR3: TGTGCCAGTAGTACTTATCTGGGACAATTTAATCAGCCCCAGCATTTT.

V is TRBV11-2 and J is TRBJ2-1, with TRBD2 matching 8 bases. V was pared by 2 bases and J by 3 bases, with 9 bases of the junction left unmatched. This CDR3 region has 17 residues. Germline V CDR1 and CDR2: SGHAT, FQNNGV. The DNA of the CDR3 is TGTGCCAGCAGCTTAACCCTAGCGGCGGGGGGCTACAATGAGCAGTTCTTC. It codes for CASSLTLAAGGYNEQFF.

V usage is TRBV5-8 and J usage is TRBJ1-5, with TRBD1 matching over 7 bases. The CDR3 contains 18 residues. Germline V gene data show CDR1 as SGHTS and CDR2 as YDEGEE. The V and J ends lost 4 bases and 0 bases, in that order; junction bases with no gene match: 13. The CDR3 sequence: CASSPPARRGLSNQPQHF. The DNA of the CDR3 is TGTGCCAGCAGCCCCCCAGCCCGAAGGGGGCTTAGCAATCAGCCCCAGCATTTT.

This rearrangement joins TRBV3-1 (or the pseudogene TRBV3-2) to TRBJ2-5; TRBD1 matches at 10 bases. J was trimmed by 5 bases and V by 6 bases; bases with no gene match: 3. Germline-derived CDR1 and CDR2 are LGHDT and YNNKEL (reference sequence). The CDR3 loop spans 13 amino acids. The CDR3 is CASRDRGSETQYF. In DNA, the CDR3 is TGTGCCAGCAGGGACAGGGGGTCGGAGACCCAGTACTTC.

The chain couples TRBV6-5 to TRBJ1-1; D call uncertain. This CDR3 contains 15 residues. Germline V gene data show CDR1 as MNHEY and CDR2 as SVGAGI. V lost 6 bases and J lost 3, with 17 bases in between. The CDR3 region has the DNA TGTGCCAGCAGCCCAACCAGGACGCGGGACACTGAAGCTTTCTTT. Its protein product is CASSPTRTRDTEAFF.

CDR3: CAISGREGGQETQYF. CDR3 DNA sequence: TGTGCCATCAGCGGCAGGGAGGGAGGGCAAGAGACCCAGTACTTC. V usage is TRBV10-3 and J usage is TRBJ2-5; 7 bases are a match to TRBD2. CDR3 length: 15 amino acids. The J segment lost 2 bases and the V segment lost 6 bases, leaving 9 bases of the junction unmatched. CDR1 and CDR2 (germline): ENHRY, SYGVKD.

This clone was seen a handful of times. V usage is TRBV2 and J usage is TRBJ1-4, with D tentatively TRBD1 (5 bases). Germline V gene lookup returns CDR1 SNHLY and CDR2 FYNNEI. V lost 7 bases to trimming and J lost 13 bases, with 16 bases between them. The CDR3 covers 12 residues. The CDR3 coding sequence is TGTGCCAGCATTACTACAGGTGAAGGACTGTTTTTT. Amino acids: CASITTGEGLFF.

This clone has just one count. The rearrangement uses TRBV6-2 or TRBV6-3 and TRBJ1-2, with 8 bases that match TRBD1. Germline V CDR1 and CDR2: MNHEY, SVGEGT. The trim removed 4 bases at V and 4 bases at J, leaving 8 bases unmatched. The length of the CDR3 is 15 residues. The CDR3 sequence is CASSSATGEFYGYTF. The CDR3, as DNA: TGTGCCAGCAGTTCAGCGACAGGGGAATTCTATGGCTACACCTTC.

The count of this clone is one. The rearrangement joins TRBV11-2 to TRBJ1-6; 9 bases are a match to TRBD1. The V gene end was trimmed by 6 bases and the J gene end by 11 bases; junction bases not matched to a gene: 5. Germline CDR1 SGHAT, CDR2 FQNNGV. CDR3 length equals 13 residues. CDR3 coding DNA: TGTGCCAGCAGGGGGACAGGGAAGGCACCCCTCCACTTT. It encodes CASRGTGKAPLHF. The variable domain in full, with the rest retrieved from reference TRBV11-2 and TRBJ1-6, is EAGVAQSPRYKIIEKRQSVAFWCNPISGHATLYWYQQILGQGPKLLIQFQNNGVVDDSQLPKDRFSAERLKGVDSTLKIQPAKLEDSAVYLCASRGTGKAPLHFGNGTRLTVT.

The chain uses TRBV13 and TRBJ2-7, with 8 bases matching TRBD1. V gave up 5 bases and J gave up 2 bases; unmatched junction bases: 11. The CDR3 spans 16 residues. CDR1 is PRHDT and CDR2 is FYEKMQ in the germline V gene (reference sequence). In DNA form, the CDR3 reads TGTGCCAGCAGCCCAAAGGACAGGGCGGGTCCCTACGAGCAGTACTTC. Translating it yields CASSPKDRAGPYEQYF.

The rearrangement uses TRBV29-1 and TRBJ1-1, with D uncertain. The CDR3 covers 13 residues. Germline-derived CDR1 and CDR2 are SQVTM and ANQGSEA. V lost 3 bases and J lost 1, with 9 bases in between. CDR3 nucleotide sequence: TGCAGCGTTGACGTCAGACAGAACACTGAAGCTTTCTTT. Its translation: CSVDVRQNTEAFF. The entire variable domain, with the rest obtained from reference TRBV29-1 and TRBJ1-1, is as follows: SAVISQKPSRDICQRGTSLTIQCQVDSQVTMMFWYRQQPGQSLTLIATANQGSEATYESGFVIDKFPISRPNLTFSTLTVSNMSPEDSSIYLCSVDVRQNTEAFFGQGTRLTVV.

The chain recombines TRBV6-1 with TRBJ2-7; possible D gene TRBD2, 6 bases. CDR3 length equals 15 residues. CDR1 MNHNS and CDR2 SASEGT come from the germline V gene. V dropped 2 bases and J dropped 2 bases, with 13 bases sitting between them. Here the CDR3 reads CASSELAGTTYEQYF. The CDR3 DNA sequence: TGTGCCAGCAGTGAACTGGCGGGAACCACCTACGAGCAGTACTTC.

The chain employs TRBV11-2 and TRBJ2-2; TRBD2 aligns across 8 bases. Germline V gives CDR1 SGHAT, CDR2 FQNNGV. This CDR3 has 16 residues. V lost 7 bases to trimming and J lost 7 bases; unmatched junction nucleotides: 14. The CDR3 bases are TGTGCCAGCACCCCATTCAAGGGAGCGGGGGTCGGGGAGCTGTTTTTT. The encoded protein is CASTPFKGAGVGELFF.

V is TRBV7-6 and J is TRBJ2-2; 8 bases fit TRBD1. CDR3 length: 16 amino acids. Germline V gene lookup returns CDR1 SGHVS and CDR2 FNYEAQ. V lost 4 bases, J lost 6 bases, and 10 bases stayed unmatched. The CDR3 loop reads CASSWAYRGKSGELFF. Here the CDR3 DNA reads TGTGCCAGCAGCTGGGCTTACAGGGGGAAGTCCGGGGAGCTGTTTTTT.

J is TRBJ2-5 and V is TRBV28; TRBD2 is a possible D gene (6 bases). The CDR3 contains 14 residues. CDR1 is MDHEN, CDR2 SYDVKM, per germline. Trimming stripped 4 bases from V and 5 bases from J, with 14 bases between. Here the CDR3 DNA reads TGTGCCAGCAGTTGGCGGGGTGAGGGGGAGACCCAGTACTTC. This translates into CASSWRGEGETQYF.

This sequence joins TRBV27 and TRBJ2-1, with a weak D call TRBD1 (7 bases). Germline V gene data show CDR1 as MNHEY and CDR2 as SMNVEV (reference sequence). The CDR3 covers 13 residues. Trimming removed 7 bases from V and 6 bases from J, with 13 bases in between. DNA of the CDR3: TGTGCCAGCACATTTCAGGGGGGCAATGAGCAGTTCTTC. This translates into CASTFQGGNEQFF.

V usage is TRBV5-4 and J usage is TRBJ1-2; TRBD1 aligns across 7 bases. CDR1 is SGHNT, CDR2 YYREEE, per germline (reference sequence). Unmatched junction bases numbered 4, after V lost 4 bases and J lost 7 bases. The CDR3 runs 12 residues. The CDR3 coding sequence is TGTGCCAGCAGCCAAGACAGGGTTGGCTACACCTTC. This translates into CASSQDRVGYTF. Variable domain in full (rest from reference TRBV5-4 and TRBJ1-2): ETGVTQSPTHLIKTRGQQVTLRCSSQSGHNTVSWYQQALGQGPQFIFQYYREEENGRGNFPPRFSGLQFPNYSSELNVNALELDDSALYLCASSQDRVGYTFGSGTRLTVV.

The chain joins TRBV5-1 to TRBJ2-1; D gene ambiguous. V was trimmed by 0 bases and J by 3 bases, leaving 10 bases between them. The CDR3 has 15 residues. CDR1 and CDR2 (germline): SGHRS, YFSETQ. CDR3 in DNA: TGCGCCAGCAGCTTGGACAGATCAGTCTACAATGAGCAGTTCTTC. It encodes CASSLDRSVYNEQFF.

This clone was seen only a few times. CDR3 DNA sequence: TGTGCAAGTCGCTTAGGAGGTAGCTCTGGAAACACCATATATTTT. It encodes CASRLGGSSGNTIYF. This chain joins TRBV12-2 and TRBJ1-3. TRBV12-2 corresponds to a pseudogene. The CDR3 has 15 amino acids.